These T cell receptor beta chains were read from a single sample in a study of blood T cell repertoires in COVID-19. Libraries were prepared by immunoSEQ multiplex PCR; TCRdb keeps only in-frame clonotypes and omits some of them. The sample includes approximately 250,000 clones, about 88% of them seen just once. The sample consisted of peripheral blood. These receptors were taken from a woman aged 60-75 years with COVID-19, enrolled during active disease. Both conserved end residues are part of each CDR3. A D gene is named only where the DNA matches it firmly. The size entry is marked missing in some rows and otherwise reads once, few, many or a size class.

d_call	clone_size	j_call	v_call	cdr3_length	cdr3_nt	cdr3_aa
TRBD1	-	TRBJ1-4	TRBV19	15	TGTGCCAGTAGTAGAGGACAGGGAACTAATGAAAAACTGTTTTTT	CASSRGQGTNEKLFF
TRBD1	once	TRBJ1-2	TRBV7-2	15	TGTGCCGGCAGCCCATGGACAGGCATGACCTATGGCTACACCTTC	CAGSPWTGMTYGYTF
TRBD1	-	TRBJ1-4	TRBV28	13	TGTGCCAGCAGGGGACAGCCTTATGAAAAACTGTTTTTT	CASRGQPYEKLFF
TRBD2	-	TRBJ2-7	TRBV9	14	TGTGCCAGCAGCGTAGAAGGGACTATATACGAGCAGTACTTC	CASSVEGTIYEQYF
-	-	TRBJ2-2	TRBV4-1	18	TGCGCCAGCAGCCATACGGGGGTAGGAGGAACTAACACCGGGGAGCTGTTTTTT	CASSHTGVGGTNTGELFF
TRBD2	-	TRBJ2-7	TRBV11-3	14	TGTGCCAGCAGCTTGTTTGCGGGAGCGTACGAGCAGTACTTC	CASSLFAGAYEQYF
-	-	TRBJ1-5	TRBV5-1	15	TGCGCCAGCAGCTTGGACGGTTATAGCAATCAGCCCCAGCATTTT	CASSLDGYSNQPQHF
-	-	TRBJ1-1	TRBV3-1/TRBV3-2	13	TGTGCCAGCAGCCCTCTCCTGAACACTGAAGCTTTCTTT	CASSPLLNTEAFF
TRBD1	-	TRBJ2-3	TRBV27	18	TGTGCCAGCACCGTCTTTGGTGGGACAGGGGTATTCACAGATACGCAGTATTTT	CASTVFGGTGVFTDTQYF
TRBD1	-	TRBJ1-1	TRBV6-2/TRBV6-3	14	TGTGCCAGCAGTAAGGCAGGGGGGAACACTGAAGCTTTCTTT	CASSKAGGNTEAFF
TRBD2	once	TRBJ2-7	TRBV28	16	TGTGCCAGCAGTACCAGCGGACTAGCGGGGAGCTACGAGCAGTACTTC	CASSTSGLAGSYEQYF
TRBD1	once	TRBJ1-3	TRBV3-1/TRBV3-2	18	TGTGCCAGCAGCCACGGAGGTCATGACAGGGTCTCTGGAAACACCATATATTTT	CASSHGGHDRVSGNTIYF
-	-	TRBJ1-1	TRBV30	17	TGTGCCTGGAGTGTACCCCCCCCATACTACCCGAACACTGAAGCTTTCTTT	CAWSVPPPYYPNTEAFF
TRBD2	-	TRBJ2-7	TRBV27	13	TGTGCCAGCAGAATTGGGACTAGGGACGAGCAGTACTTC	CASRIGTRDEQYF
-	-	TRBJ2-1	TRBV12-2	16	TGTGCAAGTCGCCGCGTAAAATCCGACAATCTGCATGAGCAGTTCTTC	CASRRVKSDNLHEQFF
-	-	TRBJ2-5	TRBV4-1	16	TGCGCCAGCAGCCAAGATATATTACAGTACCAAGAGACCCAGTACTTC	CASSQDILQYQETQYF
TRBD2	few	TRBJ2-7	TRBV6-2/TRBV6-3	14	TGTGCCAGCAGTTACGAGACTAGCGGCTACGAGCAGTACTTC	CASSYETSGYEQYF
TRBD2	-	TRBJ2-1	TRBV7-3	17	TGTGCCAGCAGCAAAAGACTAGCGGGAGGTGGGGCCAATGAGCAGTTCTTC	CASSKRLAGGGANEQFF
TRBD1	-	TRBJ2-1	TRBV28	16	TGTGCCAGCAGTTTGGCCGACAGGGTCCGGCTCAATGAGCAGTTCTTC	CASSLADRVRLNEQFF
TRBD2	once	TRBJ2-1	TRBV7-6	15	TGTGCCAGCAGCTATGGACTAGCGGGAGGCGATGAGCAGTTCTTC	CASSYGLAGGDEQFF
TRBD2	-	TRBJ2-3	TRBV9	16	TGTGCCAGCAGCGGACTGACTAGCGGGAGCACAGATACGCAGTATTTT	CASSGLTSGSTDTQYF
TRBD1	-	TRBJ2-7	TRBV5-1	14	TGCGCCAGCTCGAGAGGGACAGGGGCCTACGAGCAGTACTTC	CASSRGTGAYEQYF
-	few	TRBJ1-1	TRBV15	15	TGTGCCACCAGCCCCCACAGGTGGGAAGGCACTGAAGCTTTCTTT	CATSPHRWEGTEAFF
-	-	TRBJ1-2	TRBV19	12	TGTGCCAGTAGTCTGGGAGACTATGGCTACACCTTC	CASSLGDYGYTF
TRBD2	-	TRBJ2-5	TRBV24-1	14	TGTGCCACCAGTGTTGCGGGAGGGCAAGAGACCCAGTACTTC	CATSVAGGQETQYF
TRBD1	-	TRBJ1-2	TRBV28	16	TGTGCCAGCAGAACAGCCGGGACAGGAGGCGTCTATGGCTACACCTTC	CASRTAGTGGVYGYTF
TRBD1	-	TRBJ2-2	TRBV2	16	TGTGCCAGCAGTTACGGGACAGGAAAGAACACCGGGGAGCTGTTTTTT	CASSYGTGKNTGELFF
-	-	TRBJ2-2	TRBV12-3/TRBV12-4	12	TGTGCCAGCAGTTTGCGTTCCGGGGAGCTGTTTTTT	CASSLRSGELFF
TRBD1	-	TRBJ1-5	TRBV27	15	TGTGCCAGCAGTTTATATTCAGGGGGTAGGCAGCCCCAGCATTTT	CASSLYSGGRQPQHF
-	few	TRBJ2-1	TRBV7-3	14	TGTGCCAGCAGCTTAATGGGCCTAGCTAATGAGCAGTTCTTC	CASSLMGLANEQFF
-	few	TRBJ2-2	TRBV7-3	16	TGTGCCAGCAGCTTAACCTCCCTAGGAAACACCGGGGAGCTGTTTTTT	CASSLTSLGNTGELFF
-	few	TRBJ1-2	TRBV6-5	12	TGTGCCAGCAGTCAGGGGACCTATGGCTACACCTTC	CASSQGTYGYTF
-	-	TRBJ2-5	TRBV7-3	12	TGTGCCAGCAGCTTAATGAGGGAGACCCAGTACTTC	CASSLMRETQYF
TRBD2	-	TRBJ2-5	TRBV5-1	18	TGCGCCAGCAGCGGCGGACTAGCGGGAGAGTATAGGGCTGAGACCCAGTACTTC	CASSGGLAGEYRAETQYF
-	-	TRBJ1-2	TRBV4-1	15	TGCGCCAGCAGCCAAGTAGGCAGGCAGCTTGTTGGCTACACCTTC	CASSQVGRQLVGYTF
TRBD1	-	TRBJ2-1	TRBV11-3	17	TGTGCCAGCAGCTTAGAAGGAACAGGGGCCCCCAACAATGAGCAGTTCTTC	CASSLEGTGAPNNEQFF
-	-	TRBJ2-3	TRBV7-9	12	TGTGCCAGCCGCGGACTCACAGATACGCAGTATTTT	CASRGLTDTQYF
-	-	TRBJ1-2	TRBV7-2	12	TGTGCCAGCAACCGGGGGTACTATGGCTACACCTTC	CASNRGYYGYTF
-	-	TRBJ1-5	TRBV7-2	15	TGTGCCAGCAGCCGGGGGGACTATAGCAATCAGCCCCAGCATTTT	CASSRGDYSNQPQHF
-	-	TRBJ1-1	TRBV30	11	TGTGCCTGGACTGCGGGGTTTGAAGCTTTCTTT	CAWTAGFEAFF
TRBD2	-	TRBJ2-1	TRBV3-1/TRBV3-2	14	TGTGCCAGCAGCTGGACTAGCGGAGACAATGAGCAGTTCTTC	CASSWTSGDNEQFF
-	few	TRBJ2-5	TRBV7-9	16	TGTGCCAGCAGCTTGGGACATCCGTTATACCAAGAGACCCAGTACTTC	CASSLGHPLYQETQYF
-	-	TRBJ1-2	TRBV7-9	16	TGTGCCAGCAGCTTTTTCCTAACAGGGAGCGGCTATGGCTACACCTTC	CASSFFLTGSGYGYTF
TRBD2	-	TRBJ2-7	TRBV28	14	TGTGCCAGCAGGGGGGGAGGGACCGACTACGAGCAGTACTTC	CASRGGGTDYEQYF
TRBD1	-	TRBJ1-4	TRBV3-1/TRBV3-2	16	TGTGCCAGCAGCCAAGGCCCCGGGGGACAGGGGGTAAAACTGTTTTTT	CASSQGPGGQGVKLFF
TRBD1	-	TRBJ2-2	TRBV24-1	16	TGTGCCACCAGTGATTCAAGACAGGGAAACACCGGGGAGCTGTTTTTT	CATSDSRQGNTGELFF
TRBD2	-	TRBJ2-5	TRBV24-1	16	TGTGCCACCAGCCCAGCCCCTGGCGGGAGAGGTGGGACCCAGTACTTC	CATSPAPGGRGGTQYF
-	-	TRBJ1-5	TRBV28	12	TGTGCCAGCAGCCTTACATGGCAGCCCCAGCATTTT	CASSLTWQPQHF
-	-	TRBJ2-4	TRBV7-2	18	TGTGCCAGCAGCTTAGAGGTGGCCGGAGCCTTAGCCAAAAACATTCAGTACTTC	CASSLEVAGALAKNIQYF
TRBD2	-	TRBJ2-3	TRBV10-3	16	TGTGCCATCAGTGTGGGTGTTGCGGGAGGTCGGGATACGCAGTATTTT	CAISVGVAGGRDTQYF
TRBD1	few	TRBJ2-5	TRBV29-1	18	TGCAGCGTTGAAGCCTCGACAGGGGGCATGAGGAGCCAAGAGACCCAGTACTTC	CSVEASTGGMRSQETQYF
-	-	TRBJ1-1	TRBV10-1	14	TGCGCCAGCAGTCCCGGGAGCTGGGGGACTGAAGCTTTCTTT	CASSPGSWGTEAFF
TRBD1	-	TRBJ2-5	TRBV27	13	TGTGCCAGCAGCCCGGGACAGGGCCAAGCCCAGTACTTC	CASSPGQGQAQYF
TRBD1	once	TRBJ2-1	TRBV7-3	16	TGTGCCAGCAGTCAACAGGGGATAAGCTCCTACAATGAGCAGTTCTTC	CASSQQGISSYNEQFF
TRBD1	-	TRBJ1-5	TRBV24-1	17	TGTGCCACCAGTGATTCGACCGACAGGGGAGGCAATCAGCCCCAGCATTTT	CATSDSTDRGGNQPQHF
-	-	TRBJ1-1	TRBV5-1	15	TGCGCCAGCAGCTTGGGTACAGGCACGAACACTGAAGCTTTCTTT	CASSLGTGTNTEAFF
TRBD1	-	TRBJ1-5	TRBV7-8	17	TGTGCCAGCAGCCGCTTTTTTGACAGGGATGAGGGTAAGCCCCAGCATTTT	CASSRFFDRDEGKPQHF